This entry describes one T cell receptor (beta chain). Noted treatment: some 20 received Ad26.COV2.S at low or high dose, single or two shots; about 5 received placebo; per-sample allocation not given. Following the first vaccine or placebo injection, samples were taken on day 63. An adult of 18-55 years in Boston served as donor. The protocol was immunoSEQ multiplex PCR, while the TCRdb copy is restricted to in-frame clones and leaves out a portion. Among about 420,000 clones listed, more than 75% were seen once. Trimming stripped 1 base from V and 2 bases from J, with 23 bases between. This CDR3 contains 19 residues. These data belong to a study of Ad26.COV2.S vaccination and SARS-CoV-2 variants.

The input for sequencing was peripheral blood, taken in a trial of Ad26.COV2.S vaccine versus placebo. This clonotype originated in a person aged 18-60 years who received the Ad26.COV2.S COVID-19 vaccine or a placebo. This chain connects TRBV6-7 to TRBJ2-5; D might be TRBD1 (6 bases). TRBV6-7 is an ORF, with its function uncertain. The DNA of the CDR3 is TGTGCCAGCAGTTACTGGTTCGTCCGAGGTGACAGGCCTCAAGAGACCCAGTACTTC. Amino acids: CASSYWFVRGDRPQETQYF.